A single sample gave rise to the 28 T cell receptor beta chains below, sequenced in a study of T-cell reconstitution after alpha-beta-depleted transplantation in children. Construction of the TCRbeta library involved unique molecular identifiers. TCRdb reprocessed the PCR reads with MiXCR, giving one entry per CDR3 protein. The sample records a few hundred thousand distinct CDR3 sequences, around 27% being singletons. The specimen comprised PBMCs, sampled before TCRalphabeta/CD19-depleted stem cell transplant. These receptors came from a boy under two years old with Wiskott-Aldrich syndrome, due to receive a stem cell transplant.

V is TRBV9 and J is TRBJ2-1, with a tentative D call TRBD2 (5 bases). Trimming left V 0 bases short and J 7 bases short, with 14 bases between. The germline V gene encodes CDR1 SGDLS and CDR2 YYNGEE. The CDR3 runs 15 residues. CDR3 residues: CASSVAGVGGNEQFF. In nucleotides, the CDR3 is TGTGCCAGCAGCGTAGCCGGGGTTGGTGGGAATGAGCAGTTCTTC. The whole variable domain, filled in from reference TRBV9 and TRBJ2-1, reads DSGVTQTPKHLITATGQRVTLRCSPRSGDLSVYWYQQSLDQGLQFLIQYYNGEERAKGNILERFSAQQFPDLHSELNLSSLELGDSALYFCASSVAGVGGNEQFFGPGTRLTVL.

The chain uses TRBV7-9 and TRBJ2-2; 9 bases agree with TRBD2. The CDR3 sequence is 15 residues long. Trimming took 7 bases from V and 2 from J; bases not matched to a gene: 5. Per the germline V gene, CDR1 is SEHNR and CDR2 is FQNEAQ (reference sequence). For the CDR3, the DNA is TGTGCCAGCACACCAGCGGGAGGTAACACCGGGGAGCTGTTTTTT. Translating gives CASTPAGGNTGELFF.

This clonotype has ten or more counts. The chain employs TRBV6-2 or TRBV6-3 and TRBJ2-1; unclear D gene. V was clipped by 2 bases and J by 3 bases, with 5 bases between them. From germline, CDR1 is MNHEY and CDR2 SVGEGT. CDR3 length equals 13 residues. The CDR3 region has the DNA TGTGCCAGCAGTTACAGGGACTACAATGAGCAGTTCTTC. Protein: CASSYRDYNEQFF.

This clonotype was seen only a few times. This chain links TRBV20-1 with TRBJ1-2; 10 bases are shared with TRBD1. Germline assignment: CDR1 DFQATT and CDR2 SNEGSKA (reference sequence). With V trimmed by 6 bases and J by 7 bases, 8 bases remained unmatched. CDR3 length: 13 residues. The CDR3 reads CSAPGQGLGGYTF. The CDR3 region has the DNA TGCAGTGCCCCGGGACAGGGGTTGGGTGGCTACACCTTC.

The V and J genes are TRBV12-3 or TRBV12-4 and TRBJ2-5; the match to TRBD2 covers 10 bases. Trimming at V came to 5 bases and at J to 2 bases, leaving 2 bases not matched to a gene. This CDR3 has 14 residues. CDR3 loop: CASSMTSGQETQYF. CDR3 nucleotides: TGTGCCAGCAGTATGACTAGCGGGCAAGAGACCCAGTACTTC.

The CDR3 loop is CASSEGRGLAGGGEQFF. As DNA, the CDR3 is TGCGCCAGCAGCGAAGGCCGGGGGCTAGCGGGAGGGGGTGAGCAGTTCTTC. This chain connects TRBV5-1 to TRBJ2-1; TRBD2 matches at 12 bases. This CDR3 has 17 residues. Trimming took 4 bases from V and 9 from J; bases not matched to a gene: 14. Per the germline V gene, CDR1 is SGHRS and CDR2 is YFSETQ.

The chain is built from TRBV4-1 and TRBJ2-1, with D hard to call. With 1 base removed from V and 4 bases from J, the gap between germline ends came to 14 bases. The CDR3 is 16 amino acids. In germline, CDR1 is MGHRA, CDR2 YSYEKL. Written as DNA, the CDR3 is TGCGCCAGCAGCCAAGGGATCGTTTTGGGTTACAATGAGCAGTTCTTC. This gives the protein CASSQGIVLGYNEQFF.

The rearrangement joins TRBV27 to TRBJ2-7; 7 bases are a match to TRBD1. Germline values: CDR1 MNHEY, CDR2 SMNVEV (reference sequence). The CDR3 is 15 residues long. V was pared by 5 bases and J by 0 bases, with 7 bases of the junction left unmatched. The CDR3 region has the DNA TGTGCCAGCAGTGCCCGGACAGGCATCTCCTACGAGCAGTACTTC. Protein sequence: CASSARTGISYEQYF.

This chain links TRBV2 with TRBJ2-2; 7 nucleotides agree with TRBD1. CDR3 size: 14 residues. J lost 3 bases, V lost 6 bases, and 4 bases had no gene match. Germline values: CDR1 SNHLY, CDR2 FYNNEI. For the CDR3, the DNA is TGTGCCAGCAGGGGGGACAGATACACCGGGGAGCTGTTTTTT. It specifies CASRGDRYTGELFF.

The chain links TRBV7-2 to TRBJ2-1; tentative D call: TRBD2 (6 bases). Germline V gene lookup returns CDR1 SGHTA and CDR2 FQGNSA. There are 14 residues in the CDR3. With 2 bases removed from V and 7 bases from J, the gap between germline ends came to 12 bases. Here the CDR3 DNA reads TGTGCCAGCAGCTTAACGGGAGTGGTAAATGAGCAGTTCTTC. Protein sequence: CASSLTGVVNEQFF.

The gene calls are TRBV12-3 or TRBV12-4 and TRBJ2-2, with 9 positions matching TRBD2. Trimming took 5 bases from V and 1 from J; bases not matched to a gene: 5. The CDR3 is 16 amino acids. In DNA, the CDR3 is TGTGCCAGCAGTGAGAGTAGCGGGGGGAACACCGGGGAGCTGTTTTTT. It yields the protein CASSESSGGNTGELFF.

This clonotype was seen only a few times. This sequence joins TRBV20-1 and TRBJ2-7, with D unresolved. V was trimmed by 1 base and J by 1 base, leaving 8 bases between them. CDR1 is DFQATT and CDR2 is SNEGSKA in the germline V gene (reference sequence). This CDR3 spans 13 amino acids. DNA of the CDR3: TGCAGTGCTAGAGGGCGGCCATCCTACGAGCAGTACTTC. Protein product: CSARGRPSYEQYF.

The chain couples TRBV15 to TRBJ2-7, with 8 bases identical to TRBD1. In germline, CDR1 is LNHNV, CDR2 YYDKDF (reference sequence). The junction had 4 bases not matched to a gene; V was cut back by 2 bases and J by 1 base. The CDR3 is 15 amino acids. This CDR3 reads CATSRTGTGSYEQYF. DNA of the CDR3: TGTGCCACCAGCAGAACCGGGACAGGATCCTACGAGCAGTACTTC.

This clonotype was seen at least ten times. The gene calls are TRBV19 and TRBJ1-5; D is uncertain. Trimming stripped 1 base from V and 4 bases from J, with 5 bases between. Germline V gene data show CDR1 as LNHDA and CDR2 as SQIVND (reference sequence). This CDR3 spans 13 amino acids. CDR3 DNA sequence: TGTGCCAGTAGTATAGCCGGGAATCAGCCCCAGCATTTT. Protein product: CASSIAGNQPQHF.

The gene calls are TRBV13 and TRBJ2-1, with D hard to call. The CDR3 loop spans 12 amino acids. Per germline, CDR1 PRHDT and CDR2 FYEKMQ (reference sequence). Trimming left V 3 bases short and J 8 bases short, with 8 bases between. The CDR3 protein is CASSFLYYEQFF. The DNA of the CDR3 is TGTGCCAGCAGCTTTTTATACTATGAGCAGTTCTTC.

This clonotype appeared once. V and J are TRBV20-1 and TRBJ2-3; the D call may be TRBD1 or TRBD2 (6 bases each). The ends were cut back, 3 bases at V and 9 bases at J, with 13 bases in the middle. Germline V CDR1 and CDR2: DFQATT, SNEGSKA (reference sequence). CDR3 length: 12 amino acids. CDR3 DNA: TGCAGTGCTAGTGATGGGGGGCAGACGCAGTATTTT. It translates to CSASDGGQTQYF.

V is TRBV5-1 and J is TRBJ2-3; tentatively, D is TRBD2 (6 bases). Trimming left V 1 base short and J 4 bases short, with 16 bases between. The V gene's germline CDR1 is SGHRS and CDR2 YFSETQ. The length of the CDR3 is 16 residues. The CDR3 loop reads CASSLTPGEAADTQYF. The CDR3 DNA follows: TGCGCCAGCAGCTTGACTCCGGGAGAGGCTGCAGATACGCAGTATTTT. The full variable domain, rest sourced from reference TRBV5-1 and TRBJ2-3, is KAGVTQTPRYLIKTRGQQVTLSCSPISGHRSVSWYQQTPGQGLQFLFEYFSETQRNKGNFPGRFSGRQFSNSRSEMNVSTLELGDSALYLCASSLTPGEAADTQYFGPGTRLTVL.

V is TRBV30 and J is TRBJ1-6; D is unresolved. This CDR3 contains 16 residues. The ends were cut back, 7 bases at V and 0 bases at J, with 16 bases in the middle. Germline V gives CDR1 GTSNPN, CDR2 SVGIG (reference sequence). The CDR3 loop reads CAFTSGRSSYNSPLHF. For the CDR3, the DNA is TGTGCCTTCACCTCGGGCAGAAGCTCCTATAATTCACCCCTCCACTTT.

There are a few counts of this clonotype. This chain links TRBV2 with TRBJ2-1, with 9 bases that match TRBD2. This CDR3 contains 15 residues. Germline V gives CDR1 SNHLY, CDR2 FYNNEI. With V trimmed by 3 bases and J by 7 bases, 7 bases remained unmatched. The CDR3 region is CASSDALAGRNEQFF. CDR3 bases: TGTGCCAGCAGTGATGCGCTAGCGGGGAGAAATGAGCAGTTCTTC.

The CDR3 DNA reads TGCAGCGTTGTATCGGTACAGGGAGGAACCGGGGAGCTGTTTTTT. This gives the protein CSVVSVQGGTGELFF. The rearrangement joins TRBV29-1 to TRBJ2-2; D tentatively fits TRBD1 or TRBD2 (6 bases each). The CDR3 totals 15 residues. The germline V and J ends were trimmed by 4 bases and 5 bases, with 17 bases remaining between them. Germline V gene data show CDR1 as SQVTM and CDR2 as ANQGSEA.

This clonotype has just a few counts. This rearrangement joins TRBV5-1 to TRBJ2-1; a possible D gene is TRBD2 (6 bases). The V end lost 4 bases, the J end lost 6 bases, and 14 bases lay between the germline ends. This CDR3 has 14 residues. Germline-derived CDR1 and CDR2 are SGHRS and YFSETQ. CDR3 sequence: CASSVRLGGNEQFF. CDR3 DNA sequence: TGCGCCAGCAGCGTACGACTAGGAGGCAATGAGCAGTTCTTC.

The sample holds a few counts of this clonotype. The chain carries TRBV27 and TRBJ2-4; D is unresolved. The V gene's germline CDR1 is MNHEY and CDR2 SMNVEV (reference sequence). Trimming removed 3 bases at V and 0 bases at J, with 15 bases between. This CDR3 is built from 17 residues. DNA of the CDR3: TGTGCCAGCAGTTTTCGCCTGACAAACTTAGCCAAAAACATTCAGTACTTC. Encoded protein: CASSFRLTNLAKNIQYF.

This clonotype was seen at least ten times. The gene calls are TRBV20-1 and TRBJ2-5; 12 positions match TRBD2. With 3 bases clipped from V and 4 bases from J, the junction kept 0 bases outside the gene matches. The length of the CDR3 is 13 residues. Germline V lookup: CDR1 DFQATT, CDR2 SNEGSKA (reference sequence). The CDR3 nucleotides read TGCAGTGCTAGGGGACTAGCGGGAGAGACCCAGTACTTC. The encoded protein is CSARGLAGETQYF.

The chain links TRBV5-1 to TRBJ2-1, with 12 bases that match TRBD2. The germline V gene encodes CDR1 SGHRS and CDR2 YFSETQ. The CDR3 contains 15 residues. Trimming took 0 bases from V and 13 from J; bases not matched to a gene: 8. CDR3 sequence: CASSLDGLAGGPQFF. The DNA for the CDR3 is TGCGCCAGCAGCTTGGACGGCCTAGCGGGAGGGCCACAGTTCTTC.

This clonotype was detected only a few times. The chain couples TRBV29-1 to TRBJ1-1; 8 bases map to TRBD1. The V gene end was trimmed by 7 bases and the J gene end by 1 base; junction bases not matched to a gene: 8. CDR1 and CDR2 (germline): SQVTM, ANQGSEA. This CDR3 is 14 amino acids long. This CDR3 is CSALTGVGNTEAFF. In nucleotides, the CDR3 is TGCAGCGCTCTGACAGGGGTGGGGAACACTGAAGCTTTCTTT.

The DNA of the CDR3 is TGCGCCAGCAGCTGGACAGGGTTTACCTACGAGCAGTACTTC. Translation: CASSWTGFTYEQYF. The rearrangement uses TRBV5-1 and TRBJ2-7; TRBD1 matches at 8 bases. Trimming took 3 bases from V and 2 from J; bases not matched to a gene: 4. The CDR3 is made up of 14 amino acids. From germline, CDR1 is SGHRS and CDR2 YFSETQ.

There are a few counts of this clonotype. The gene calls are TRBV5-1 and TRBJ1-1; D gene uncertain. Germline V gene data show CDR1 as SGHRS and CDR2 as YFSETQ. V lost 4 bases and J 1 base, leaving 17 bases between the germline ends. This CDR3 spans 16 amino acids. CDR3 bases: TGCGCCAGCAGCGAGCTAGAGGGCTGGAGGAACACTGAAGCTTTCTTT. Encoded protein: CASSELEGWRNTEAFF.

The rearrangement uses TRBV5-6 and TRBJ2-5; possibly TRBD2 for D (6 bases). This CDR3 has 16 residues. Trimming took 1 base from V and 1 from J, leaving 14 bases between them. Germline V gives CDR1 SGHDT, CDR2 YYEEEE. This CDR3 reads CASSLKGSGTQETQYF. CDR3 bases: TGTGCCAGCAGCTTGAAGGGTAGCGGAACCCAAGAGACCCAGTACTTC.